This T cell receptor beta chain is from a study of post-analysis software for immune sequencing data (dated by TCRdb to about 2015). Broadly, across the study: Relapsing-remitting, secondary progressive and progressive-relapsing multiple sclerosis were recorded as disease courses, and subtype annotation was lacking for some patients. The multiple sclerosis patient repertoires were compared with 10 to 12 previously published healthy control repertoires from donors aged about 6 to 26 years. A subset of samples was prepared in parallel using single-end sample barcoding, then pooled and co-amplified after Illumina adapter ligation.

Remarks on this clonotype: The target of this receptor is not known. Per-base quality was not reported, and no clone a single base away is much larger than it.

TCR beta repertoires were profiled from peripheral blood of approximately 13 young patients with multiple sclerosis to demonstrate the VDJtools post-analysis software. The multiple sclerosis patients were children and adolescents between about 6 and 16 years of age. Beyond this particular receptor, the publication reports: Strong co-clustering of samples prepared in the same batch was shown by direct clustering with F measure, prompting a batch-effect correction. Normalized Chao1 diversity was significantly lower in multiple sclerosis patients than controls, suggesting substantial peripheral T-cell clonal expansion. The control group was slightly older than the multiple sclerosis patient group. Patients showed significantly higher frequencies than controls for roughly five TRBV segments, among them TRBV5-6, TRBV5-1 and TRBV20-1.

Via the germline V gene, CDR1 is SGDLS and CDR2 YYNGEE. The V end loses 0 bases and the J end loses 9 bases, and a stretch of 16 bases separates them. From the cysteine up to the phenylalanine, the CDR3 has a length of 15 residues. Just the 45-base CDR3 DNA is kept, in frame starting at base 1. Library preparation employed PCR. Data came from an Illumina HiSeq 2500. To reduce PCR and sequencing biases, unique molecular identifiers were incorporated into the TCR beta cDNA libraries. Per 1 to 10 million input T cells, approximately 500,000 cDNA molecules were obtained, such that each molecule approximated one T cell. The patient libraries were prepared and sequenced using the same protocol as the earlier healthy control dataset. Within a given batch, samples were prepared together, multiplexed and sequenced on the same HiSeq lane. The published analysis was carried out like this. Raw barcoded reads were processed with MIGEC, and single-read molecular identifier groups were discarded before consensus assembly and CDR3 extraction. Clonotype tables were post-analysed with VDJtools, and diversity was normalized by down-sampling all datasets to the smallest sample size. Repertoire overlap clustering matched CDR3 amino acid but not nucleotide sequences to correct batch-related cross-sample contamination. TCRdb cleaned the public reads at Q25 with fastp, built clones with MiXCR and kept in-frame beta chains. Each CDR3 protein gets just one entry, which takes the most common genes and DNA from the rows behind it. TCRdb's processing, not the study's, gives the V and J calls here. The sample table contains about 680,000 distinct CDR3 sequences; only one count was recorded for about 60% of them. About 11% of the sample belongs to the ten largest clones.

This TCR was recovered from a girl aged 2 to 9 with multiple sclerosis. Sequenced sample: blood. The chain was built from TRBV9 and TRBJ2-1; the D gene is not confidently resolved. The base sequence is TGTGCCAGCAGCGTAGTCACGGGCGAGTTGGGTGAGCAGTTCTTC. It encodes CASSVVTGELGEQFF.